The 5 T cell receptor beta chains in this list originate from one sample, sequenced in a study of T cells in narcolepsy. Clones were read by immunoSEQ multiplex PCR, and TCRdb kept only the in-frame ones, dropping some. The sample lists 23,000 or so clones; about four fifths were seen once. Input material: CD45RA- memory CD4+ T cells from PBMCs. These receptors were taken from a human donor with narcolepsy.

The CDR3 DNA is TGTGCCAGCAGCGCCCGGACAGGGGATGGCTACACCTTC. It translates to CASSARTGDGYTF. This chain uses TRBV7-7 with TRBJ1-2, with 9 nucleotides matching TRBD1. Germline lookup yields CDR1 SSHAT and CDR2 FNYEAQ (reference sequence). The CDR3 loop spans 13 amino acids. The junction had 4 bases not matched to a gene; V was cut back by 5 bases and J by 6 bases.

The genes are TRBV7-2 and TRBJ2-1; D unclear. Trimming stripped 5 bases from V and 0 bases from J, with 2 bases between. The V gene's germline CDR1 is SGHTA and CDR2 FQGNSA. CDR3 length: 12 amino acids. DNA for the CDR3: TGTGCCAGCAGCGACTCCTACAATGAGCAGTTCTTC. It specifies CASSDSYNEQFF.

The rearrangement uses TRBV21-1 and TRBJ1-1. TRBV21-1 is a pseudogene locus. The CDR3 loop spans 10 amino acids. As DNA, the CDR3 is TGTGCCAGCAGCAAAACTGAAGCTTTCTTT. It yields the protein CASSKTEAFF.

The chain is built from TRBV19 and TRBJ2-7, with 8 nucleotides matching TRBD1. After removal of 5 bases from V and 4 bases from J, the junction contained 7 bases not matched to a gene. The CDR3 is made up of 14 amino acids. The germline V gene has CDR1 LNHDA and CDR2 SQIVND (reference sequence). The CDR3 sequence is CASSVGQGRYEQYF. The CDR3 nucleotides are TGTGCCAGTAGTGTCGGACAGGGCCGATACGAGCAGTACTTC.

The chain employs TRBV7-6 and TRBJ2-1; D remains unclear. The CDR3 totals 13 residues. Trimming removed 1 base from V and 6 bases from J, with 7 bases in between. The V gene's germline CDR1 is SGHVS and CDR2 FNYEAQ. The CDR3 region has the DNA TGTGCCAGCAGCTTAGAGTTCGGCAATGAGCAGTTCTTC. It encodes CASSLEFGNEQFF. The entire variable domain, with the rest obtained from reference TRBV7-6 and TRBJ2-1, is as follows: GAGVSQSPRYKVTKRGQDVALRCDPISGHVSLYWYRQALGQGPEFLTYFNYEAQQDKSGLPNDRFSAERPEGSISTLTIQRTEQRDSAMYRCASSLEFGNEQFFGPGTRLTVL.